The text below deals with one T cell receptor (beta chain). Its antigen remains unknown. The sample is drawn from a study of OX40 agonist ivuxolimab in advanced cancers. Study at large: Patients were dosed intravenously with ivuxolimab at 0.01 to 10 mg/kg every 2 weeks.

V shed 0 bases and J 0 bases; nucleotides not matched to a gene: 10. CDR3 length: 18 residues. Per the germline V gene, CDR1 is SQVTM and CDR2 is ANQGSEA. Clones were sequenced by immunoSEQ multiplex PCR, and TCRdb holds only the in-frame ones, with some missing. This sample carries 50,000 to 65,000 clones, roughly nine tenths of them seen once, and the ten largest clones take under 0.85%. Whole-study findings and limits: Dose levels from 0.1 to 3.0 mg/kg saw CD4+ and CD8+ blood T cells expand clonally by week 6. The 0.1-3.0 mg/kg partial responders had among the lowest clonal expansion.

The chain is built from TRBV29-1 and TRBJ2-5, with 10 bases aligning to TRBD2. The source of this sequence is an adult with an advanced solid tumor such as melanoma, head and neck, liver or kidney cancer. The starting material was CD4+ or CD8+ T cells sorted from blood, obtained in a trial of the OX40 agonist ivuxolimab. The CDR3, as DNA: TGCAGCGTTGAAGATCCGCTAGCGGGAGTGGGAGACCAAGAGACCCAGTACTTC. It codes for CSVEDPLAGVGDQETQYF.